This T cell receptor (beta chain) stems from a study of T cell responses to AZD1222 COVID-19 vaccine. Regarding this clone: The target antigen is unknown.

Findings and limits, study-wide: The donor group comprised mostly white British people and more females; the analysis possibly underestimated clonal diversity.

Assay: immunoSEQ multiplex PCR; the TCRdb copy retains only in-frame clones and omits some. The profile covers some 110,000 clones, with around 90% appearing a single time and roughly 4% taken by the ten largest. Specimen: peripheral blood, collected 28 days after the second AZD1222 dose. The sequence was obtained from an adult who received the AZD1222 COVID-19 vaccine.

CDR3 residues: CASSEGLGGNQPQHF. The DNA for the CDR3 is TGTGCCAGCAGCGAGGGCCTGGGTGGCAATCAGCCCCAGCATTTT. J is TRBJ1-5 and V is TRBV9, with unresolved D. Per the germline V gene, CDR1 is SGDLS and CDR2 is YYNGEE. With 3 bases removed from V and 2 bases from J, the gap between germline ends came to 12 bases. The CDR3 sequence is 15 residues long.